This entry concerns a single TCR beta chain. This sample was included in a study of blood T cell repertoires in COVID-19. As for the study in general: Some COVID-19 samples were acute and others convalescent; all came from the United States, Italy and Spain.

Original processing methods: Reference gene primer amplification gave estimated nucleated cell counts. The repertoire was sequenced with immunoSEQ multiplex PCR; TCRdb's copy has only in-frame clones and lacks some. That table is the source of V, J and clone size, and D and trimming were worked out from the DNA. This sample has 200,000 to 300,000 clones; under 85% occur once, and the top ten carry roughly 5%. The clonotype originates from a human donor in a cohort sampled during active COVID-19. Sequenced input: peripheral blood.

Here the CDR3 DNA reads TGTGCCAGCAGTGATGGGGGGGAGGGGCAAGAGACCCAGTACTTC. It is translated as CASSDGGEGQETQYF. The V gene is TRBV27, the J gene TRBJ2-5; 7 bases align to TRBD2. Germline V CDR1 and CDR2: MNHEY, SMNVEV (reference sequence). V lost 5 bases to trimming and J lost 2 bases; unmatched junction nucleotides: 8. The CDR3 is made up of 15 amino acids.